This note documents a single TCR beta chain sequence. This clone has just one count. Its binding antigen is unknown. No clone much larger than this one lies a single base away; base qualities are absent. Using the deep immunoSEQ assay, multiplex PCR amplified TCR CDR3 regions from genomic DNA. Extracted genomic DNA from each cell subset was distributed evenly across all wells of several immunoSEQ 96-well plates, and each plate was treated as a replicate. For sorted subsets, each replicate PCR was loaded with around 220 ng genomic DNA, equivalent to approximately 27,000 T cell genomes. Purified libraries were measured with a Qubit 3.0 fluorometer, size-checked on a Bioanalyzer 2100, and measured again with the KAPA Library Quantification kit. Each immunoSEQ 96-well plate was sequenced on its own single-read 150-cycle Illumina NextSeq 550 flow cell. The source study handled its data this way. The immunoSEQ output contained only junctional sequences without quality scores, so filtering could not match that applied to full-length reads. Sequences were annotated with PyIR, a Python wrapper for IgBLAST v1.9, using IMGT germline references to assign V/J genes and CDR3. Reads were filtered out if the reads had weak V/J assignments (E-value above 1e-6), no CDR3, stop codons, out-of-frame junctions, or ambiguous translated residues. V3J clonotypes were defined as sequences sharing an identical inferred V gene, J gene, and CDR3 amino acid sequence. To compute the percentage overlap between repertoires, the number of shared unique clonotypes was divided by the size of the smaller repertoire. Three approaches were used to assess repertoire richness: RTK rarefaction, the Chao1 estimator, and Recon v2.1 estimates of unobserved clonotypes. Generation probabilities were computed with OLGA for all TCRbeta clonotypes obtained by the gDNA method from several donors. The table was pulled from immuneACCESS by TCRdb, which kept in-frame rearrangements only. Such tables lose some clones; where checked, under half of the loss comes from unresolved V genes, and the rest has no known cause. Clone size and V and J calls were adopted from that table, with D and trimming inferred from the DNA. Here the sample has about 1.5 million clones; roughly 96% occur a single time. Roughly 1.2% of the sample lies in the top ten.

The source of the sample is a study of shared clonotypes between healthy human individuals (dated by TCRdb to the early 2020s). Regarding the complete study: Three men and a couple of women, aged 18 to 49 years, made up the cohort. Per donor, three plates each were used for CD4 naive and CD4 memory, two for CD8 naive, and one for CD8 memory. Blood TCR repertoires of a handful of healthy adults were deeply sequenced to estimate repertoire size and the extent of clonotype sharing between individuals. Different laboratories and diverse techniques were used to prepare libraries and sequence TCR repertoires, to increase sequencing depth and limit assay-specific biases. Leukapheresis yielded between about 0.9 and 10 billion PBMCs per donor.

Results and caveats for the whole study, not just this receptor: The genetic and exposure-history diversity represented was limited by the small number of donors. Incomplete sequencing was indicated by rarefaction of sorted-subset datasets, despite the large sequencing depth. Pairwise subsampling led to the expectation that sequencing depth would affect the degree of clonotype sharing among donors. Across a few donors, about 5% of naive CD4, approximately 3.6% of naive CD8, 2% to 2.5% of memory CD4, and 0.4% of memory CD8 clonotypes were shared. Compared with non-shared clonotypes, clonotypes shared by all four sorted-subset donors had higher generation probabilities. Only blood was sampled, and tissue TCR repertoires likely differ from those in blood. Naive subsets generally had larger estimated clonotype richness than memory subsets.

Trimming removed 3 bases from V and 3 bases from J, leaving 12 bases between the germline ends. CDR1 SGHAT and CDR2 FQNNGV are derived from the germline V gene. The CDR3 numbers 14 residues from cysteine through phenylalanine. Just CDR3 DNA is preserved here, 42 bases in frame from base 1. The donors were healthy, HIV-negative adults with no recently reported acute infections or vaccinations. Every donor was a Caucasian adult living in Nashville, Tennessee, USA. CD4+ T cells were enriched by magnetic negative selection; naive cells were then positively selected on CD45RA, and the negative fraction formed the memory subset. Blood was collected by leukapheresis, and PBMCs were isolated by Ficoll-Histopaque density gradient centrifugation and then cryopreserved in liquid nitrogen vapor phase. Purity and quantity of every magnetically sorted T cell population were checked by analytical flow cytometry. From each sorted fraction, genomic DNA was isolated and quantified by UV absorbance on a Nanodrop 2000c.

This sequence uses TRBV11-2 and TRBJ2-7; the D gene identity is not certain. Sequencing was carried out using naive CD4+ T cells sorted from blood. The meaning of the sample's cell subset or site label: CD45RA+ positively selected. The TCR was taken from a man between 25 and 39 years old in good health. In nucleotide form, the sequence is TGTGCCAGCAGCTTCCTAGACACTGTCTACGAGCAGTACTTC. Its translation is CASSFLDTVYEQYF.